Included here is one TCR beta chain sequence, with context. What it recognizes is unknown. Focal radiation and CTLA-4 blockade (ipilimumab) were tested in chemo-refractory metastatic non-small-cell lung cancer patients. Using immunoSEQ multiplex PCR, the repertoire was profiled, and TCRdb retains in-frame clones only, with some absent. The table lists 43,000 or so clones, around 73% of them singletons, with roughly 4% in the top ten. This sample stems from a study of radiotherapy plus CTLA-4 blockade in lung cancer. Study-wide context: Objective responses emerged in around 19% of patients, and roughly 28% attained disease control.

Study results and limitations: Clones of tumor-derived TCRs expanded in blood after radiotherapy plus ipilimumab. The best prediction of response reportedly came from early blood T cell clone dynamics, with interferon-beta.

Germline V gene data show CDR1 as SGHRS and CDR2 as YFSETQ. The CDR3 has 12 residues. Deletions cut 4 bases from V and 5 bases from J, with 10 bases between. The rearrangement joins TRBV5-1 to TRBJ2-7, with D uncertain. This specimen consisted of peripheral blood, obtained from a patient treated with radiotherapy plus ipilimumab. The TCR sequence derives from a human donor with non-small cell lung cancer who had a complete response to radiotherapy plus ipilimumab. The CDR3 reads CASSLQQNEQYF. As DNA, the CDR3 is TGCGCCAGCAGCCTGCAACAGAACGAGCAGTACTTC.